This T cell receptor beta chain was identified during a study of blood T cell repertoires in COVID-19. Study information: Specimens from acute and convalescent COVID-19 originated in the United States, Italy and Spain. In each case, the material was cDNA or gDNA derived from T cells, B-cell-depleted T cells, or PBMCs.

In the original workflow: Nucleated cell number was recorded as an estimate derived from reference gene primer amplification. This table comes from immunoSEQ multiplex PCR, and its TCRdb copy is limited to in-frame clones, with some not included. D and trimming come from the DNA, and the V and J calls and clone size come from that table. The sample contains about 110,000 clones, around 90% of which appear only once. Specimen: peripheral blood. The clonotype comes from a woman in her 50s with acute or convalescent COVID-19.

The CDR3 region is CASRPWGEPSTDTQYF. CDR3 DNA: TGTGCCAGCAGACCTTGGGGGGAACCTAGCACAGATACGCAGTATTTT. The rearrangement uses TRBV3-1 (or the pseudogene TRBV3-2) and TRBJ2-3, with a weak D call TRBD2 (6 bases). CDR3 length: 16 amino acids. CDR1 and CDR2 (germline): LGHDT, YNNKEL (reference sequence). Trimming shortened V by 6 bases and J by 0 bases, and 16 bases separated the two germline ends.